Listed below are T cell receptor beta chains from one sample, sequenced in a study of cytomegalovirus exposure and HLA in healthy donors. Some clones are missing from TCRdb's copy, which holds only in-frame ones; the method was immunoSEQ multiplex PCR. The repertoire holds 95,000 to 150,000 clones, with 77% as singletons. The sample was PBMCs. The receptors derive from a man aged 18 to 30 in good health and CMV-seropositive. CDR3s include the opening cysteine and the closing phenylalanine or tryptophan. The D gene is left open where the match is weak. Size tells how often a clone was seen (once, few, many) or the class of an expanded clone, and some rows leave it out.

CDR3 protein | CDR3 DNA | V gene | D gene | J gene | clone size
CSARASSEQYF | TGCAGTGCTAGAGCATCCAGCGAGCAGTACTTC | TRBV20-1 | - | TRBJ2-7 | -
CASSLVLAGGASTDTQYF | TGTGCCAGCAGCTTAGTGCTAGCGGGGGGAGCTAGCACAGATACGCAGTATTTT | TRBV11-2 | TRBD2 | TRBJ2-3 | -
CASSYQGVGSYEQYF | TGTGCCAGCAGTTACCAGGGGGTCGGCTCCTACGAGCAGTACTTC | TRBV6-5 | TRBD1 | TRBJ2-7 | -
CASSLGYRSYEQYF | TGTGCCAGCAGCTTAGGTTACAGGTCCTACGAGCAGTACTTC | TRBV5-4 | - | TRBJ2-7 | -
CASSPSAQGNSPLHF | TGTGCCAGCTCACCATCAGCACAGGGGAATTCACCCCTCCACTTT | TRBV18 | TRBD1 | TRBJ1-6 | -
CASSLTPGGLDEQFF | TGTGCCAGCAGTTTAACTCCAGGAGGGTTGGATGAGCAGTTCTTC | TRBV27 | - | TRBJ2-1 | -
CASSFTQGNYGYTF | TGTGCCAGCAGCTTCACTCAGGGAAACTATGGCTACACCTTC | TRBV11-2 | - | TRBJ1-2 | -
CSVAQGSYITDTGELFF | TGCAGCGTCGCCCAGGGGTCATACATAACCGACACCGGGGAGCTGTTTTTT | TRBV29-1 | - | TRBJ2-2 | -
CASSLWGQNTEAFF | TGTGCCAGCAGTTTATGGGGACAGAACACTGAAGCTTTCTTT | TRBV27 | - | TRBJ1-1 | -
CASSSPSQAKNSQYF | TGTGCCAGCAGCTCTCCAAGCCAAGCCAAAAACAGTCAGTACTTC | TRBV14 | - | TRBJ2-4 | -
CASSASGTGRTEAFF | TGCGCCAGCAGCGCCTCCGGGACAGGGAGGACTGAAGCTTTCTTT | TRBV5-1 | TRBD1 | TRBJ1-1 | -
CASSLPGTGDGYTF | TGTGCCAGCAGCCTACCGGGGACAGGGGACGGCTACACCTTC | TRBV7-9 | TRBD1 | TRBJ1-2 | -
CASSRTSGQETQYF | TGCGCCAGCAGCCGGACTAGCGGGCAAGAGACCCAGTACTTC | TRBV5-1 | TRBD2 | TRBJ2-5 | -
CASSYSDGTGQFF | TGTGCCAGCAGTTACTCGGACGGGACAGGGCAGTTCTTC | TRBV6-5 | TRBD1 | TRBJ2-1 | -
CASSPRTVLSYGYTF | TGTGCCAGCAGTCCAAGGACTGTCCTTAGCTATGGCTACACCTTC | TRBV28 | - | TRBJ1-2 | -
CASSWNRGGNNEQFF | TGTGCCAGCAGCTGGAACCGGGGGGGGAACAATGAGCAGTTCTTC | TRBV11-2 | TRBD2 | TRBJ2-1 | -
CASSGRQGVTEAFF | TGTGCCAGCAGTGGTCGACAGGGGGTGACTGAAGCTTTCTTT | TRBV2 | TRBD1 | TRBJ1-1 | -
CASRSGDRGNEQYF | TGTGCCAGCAGGTCGGGGGACAGGGGCAACGAGCAGTACTTC | TRBV27 | TRBD1 | TRBJ2-7 | -
CASSEALRGGSGGTEAFF | TGTGCCAGCAGTGAAGCGCTCCGTGGGGGGTCCGGGGGGACTGAAGCTTTCTTT | TRBV6-1 | - | TRBJ1-1 | -
CASSLEGVRQFNEQFF | TGTGCTAGCAGCTTAGAGGGGGTCCGGCAGTTCAATGAGCAGTTCTTC | TRBV7-7 | - | TRBJ2-1 | -
CASSQELWTSGMVGTGELFF | TGTGCCAGCAGCCAAGAATTGTGGACTAGCGGGATGGTGGGCACCGGGGAGCTGTTTTTT | TRBV4-2 | TRBD2 | TRBJ2-2 | few
CASSWGPMGSMNTEAFF | TGCGCCAGCAGCTGGGGGCCAATGGGGTCAATGAACACTGAAGCTTTCTTT | TRBV5-1 | - | TRBJ1-1 | -
CASSFRPSGGISTDTQYF | TGTGCCAGTAGTTTCCGGCCTAGCGGGGGGATTAGCACAGATACGCAGTATTTT | TRBV19 | TRBD2 | TRBJ2-3 | -
CASSYTSGGAGTQYF | TGTGCCAGCAGTTACACTAGCGGGGGGGCCGGGACCCAGTACTTC | TRBV6-5 | TRBD2 | TRBJ2-5 | -
CASSPTNSYEQYF | TGTGCCAGCAGTCCCACTAACTCCTACGAGCAGTACTTC | TRBV9 | - | TRBJ2-7 | -
CASSLRTSGSWADTQYF | TGTGCCAGCAGCTTACGGACTAGCGGGAGTTGGGCAGATACGCAGTATTTT | TRBV7-2 | TRBD2 | TRBJ2-3 | once
CASSQSGTGRTYEQYF | TGTGCCAGCAGCCAATCCGGGACAGGGAGAACCTACGAGCAGTACTTC | TRBV4-2 | TRBD1 | TRBJ2-7 | -
CASSSWGVAGGLSYNEQFF | TGTGCCAGCAGTTCATGGGGCGTAGCGGGAGGGCTCTCCTACAATGAGCAGTTCTTC | TRBV7-8 | TRBD2 | TRBJ2-1 | -
CASSVEWGDTGELFF | TGTGCCAGCAGCGTAGAGTGGGGAGACACCGGGGAGCTGTTTTTT | TRBV9 | - | TRBJ2-2 | -
CASSVLGGRGDEQFF | TGTGCCAGCAGCGTGTTAGGGGGGAGGGGCGATGAGCAGTTCTTC | TRBV9 | - | TRBJ2-1 | -
CASSATGDEAFF | TGTGCCAGCAGCGCCACAGGGGACGAAGCTTTCTTT | TRBV2 | TRBD1 | TRBJ1-1 | -
CASSYLLAGGRGETQYF | TGTGCCAGCAGCTACTTACTAGCGGGCGGCCGAGGAGAGACCCAGTACTTC | TRBV7-9 | TRBD2 | TRBJ2-5 | -
CASSLEASGGSSYNEQFF | TGTGCCAGCAGCTTGGAGGCTAGCGGGGGGAGCTCCTACAATGAGCAGTTCTTC | TRBV5-4 | TRBD2 | TRBJ2-1 | -
CASSVTVQFF | TGTGCCAGCAGCGTAACTGTGCAGTTCTTC | TRBV9 | - | TRBJ2-1 | -
CATFSGTGSYEQYF | TGTGCCACCTTCTCCGGGACAGGGAGCTACGAGCAGTACTTC | TRBV6-6 | TRBD1 | TRBJ2-7 | -
CASSLEGTSGSSYNEQFF | TGTGCCAGCAGCTTAGAGGGGACTAGCGGAAGTTCCTACAATGAGCAGTTCTTC | TRBV11-3 | TRBD2 | TRBJ2-1 | -
CASSLRQGFGVRGNQPQHF | TGTGCCAGCAGCTTAAGACAGGGATTTGGTGTTCGGGGCAATCAGCCCCAGCATTTT | TRBV7-8 | TRBD1 | TRBJ1-5 | -